This TCR beta chain was captured in a study of T-cell memory formation after mild COVID-19. This clonotype was detected a few times. TCRdb passed the 5' RACE reads through MiXCR, listing each CDR3 protein once. The sample records 150,000 or so distinct CDR3 sequences, around 27% being singletons. Specimen: PBMCs or a T cell subset sorted from them (not recorded which). The receptor was isolated from an adult woman who had mild COVID-19 (a few samples of this study predate the infection). Cell type and time point are not known.

In DNA form, the CDR3 reads TGTGCCAGCAGCTCAGCGGTTATAACGCAGTATTTT. Its protein product is CASSSAVITQYF. This chain links TRBV7-9 with TRBJ2-3, with D possibly TRBD2 on 5 matching bases. V was cut by 4 bases and J by 9 bases, with 11 bases left in between. The CDR3 contains 12 residues. Germline lookup yields CDR1 SEHNR and CDR2 FQNEAQ (reference sequence). Filled out from reference TRBV7-9 and TRBJ2-3, the complete variable domain reads DTGVSQNPRHKITKRGQNVTFRCDPISEHNRLYWYRQTLGQGPEFLTYFQNEAQLEKSRLLSDRFSAERPKGSFSTLEIQRTEQGDSAMYLCASSSAVITQYFGPGTRLTVL.